Detailed here is one TCR beta chain. This sample stems from a study of blood T cell repertoires in COVID-19. About the research overall: Sites in the United States, Italy and Spain provided acute and convalescent COVID-19 samples.

Here immunoSEQ multiplex PCR was the method, and the copy in TCRdb shows in-frame clones only, minus some. The data show roughly 190,000 clones, around 82% seen once. The CDR3 runs 15 residues. Trimming pared 3 bases from V and 6 bases from J, leaving 18 bases between. From germline, CDR1 is MDHEN and CDR2 SYDVKM. This chain joins TRBV28 and TRBJ2-7; TRBD1 is a possible D gene (7 bases). Sequencing was performed on peripheral blood. This TCR came from a human donor with acute or convalescent COVID-19. The donor label of this sample is uncertain. DNA for the CDR3: TGTGCCAGCAGTTTCTTGGCAGGGGGGCGCGGCGAGCAGTACTTC. As protein: CASSFLAGGRGEQYF.